This TCR beta chain was recorded in a study of CD8 T cells in ankylosing spondylitis. Study results and caveats: What seemed typical of ankylosing spondylitis blood was a TCR beta motif built from several highly homologous variants.

The germline CDR1 and CDR2 sequences are DFQATT and SNEGSKA (reference sequence). This CDR3 has 14 residues. Trimming removed 2 bases from V and 5 bases from J, with 15 bases in between. In regard to this clonotype: Its target is not known.

TCRdb reprocessed the 5' RACE reads with MiXCR, giving one entry per CDR3 protein. The sample carries around 180,000 distinct CDR3 sequences, 18% recorded once. This clonotype was sampled from a male donor aged 5-29 years with ankylosing spondylitis or in good health (not recorded which). The sequencing input was blood, either unsorted or a sorted T cell fraction (not recorded which). The chain has TRBV20-1 and TRBJ2-5; D assignment may be TRBD1 or TRBD2 (5 bases each). The DNA for the CDR3 is TGCAGTGCTAGAAGTGGGACCAGTAGGGAGACCCAGTACTTC. Translation gives CSARSGTSRETQYF.